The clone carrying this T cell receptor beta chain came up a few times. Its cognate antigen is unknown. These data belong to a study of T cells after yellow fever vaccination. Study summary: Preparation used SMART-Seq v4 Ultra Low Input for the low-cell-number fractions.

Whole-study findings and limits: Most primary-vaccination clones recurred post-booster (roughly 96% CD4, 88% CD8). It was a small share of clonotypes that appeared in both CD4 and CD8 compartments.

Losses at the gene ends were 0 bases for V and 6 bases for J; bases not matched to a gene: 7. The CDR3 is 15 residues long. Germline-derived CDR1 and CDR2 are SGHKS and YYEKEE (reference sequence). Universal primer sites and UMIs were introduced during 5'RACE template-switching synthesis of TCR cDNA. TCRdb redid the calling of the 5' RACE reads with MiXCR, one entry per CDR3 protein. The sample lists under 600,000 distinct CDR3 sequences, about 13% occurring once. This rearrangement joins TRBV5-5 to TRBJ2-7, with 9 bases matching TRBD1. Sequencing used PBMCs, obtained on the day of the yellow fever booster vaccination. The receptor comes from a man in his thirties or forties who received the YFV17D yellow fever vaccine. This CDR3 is CASSLVGQGSIEQYF. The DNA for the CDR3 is TGTGCCAGCAGCTTGGTAGGACAGGGGTCGATCGAGCAGTACTTC.